A single sample gave rise to the 14 T cell receptor beta chains below, sequenced in a study of vaccination effects on CD4 cells after COVID-19. Their antigens remain unidentified. Clones were read by immunoSEQ multiplex PCR, and TCRdb kept only the in-frame ones, dropping some. Among about 48,000 clones listed, about four fifths were seen once. The ViraFEST assay expanded antigen-specific CD4+ T cells with viral peptide pools before sequencing. Subsequent to a culture period of around eleven days, CD4+ T cells were isolated. Each person got two doses of an mRNA SARS-CoV-2 vaccine, BNT162b2 or mRNA-1273. The sequencing here drew on CD4+ T cells from PBMCs cultured with HCoV-OC43 spike peptides, taken after COVID-19 vaccination. Sample subset: HCoV-OC43 spike overlapping peptide pool stimulation. Receptors originate from a human donor who received a COVID-19 vaccine.

V and J are TRBV11-2 and TRBJ1-1, with 7 bases aligning to TRBD1. This CDR3 region has 15 residues. Germline assignment: CDR1 SGHAT and CDR2 FQNNGV. Trimming cost V 5 bases and J 4 bases; bases outside gene matches: 10. The CDR3 nucleotides read TGTGCCAGCAGCCAGACAGGGAACGTAGTCACTGAAGCTTTCTTT. The encoded protein is CASSQTGNVVTEAFF.

J is TRBJ1-5 and V is TRBV27; D not resolved. Germline assignment: CDR1 MNHEY and CDR2 SMNVEV (reference sequence). Deletions cut 2 bases from V and 6 bases from J, with 5 bases between. There are 12 residues in the CDR3. Here the CDR3 DNA reads TGTGCCAGCAGTTTAGTTGGTCAGCCCCAGCATTTT. This encodes CASSLVGQPQHF.

This chain links TRBV5-4 with TRBJ2-5; D not certain. Trimming cost V 0 bases and J 4 bases, with 10 bases left between them. The CDR3 consists of 14 residues. Germline V CDR1 and CDR2: SGHNT, YYREEE (reference sequence). The CDR3 reads CASSLAQTGETQYF. The CDR3 nucleotides read TGTGCCAGCAGCTTGGCGCAGACGGGAGAGACCCAGTACTTC.

The chain combines TRBV19 with TRBJ1-2; no clear D gene. From germline, CDR1 is LNHDA and CDR2 SQIVND (reference sequence). V lost 1 base and J 3 bases, leaving 3 bases between the germline ends. The CDR3 has 12 residues. The CDR3 is CASSIVDYGYTF. The CDR3 DNA follows: TGTGCCAGTAGTATAGTGGACTATGGCTACACCTTC.

V and J are TRBV6-5 and TRBJ2-7; no definite D call. Germline CDR1 reads MNHEY; CDR2 reads SVGAGI. V shed 0 bases and J shed 3 bases, with 12 bases lying between them. CDR3 size: 15 residues. DNA of the CDR3: TGTGCCAGCAGTTACTCGACGCTAGAGGTCTACGAGCAGTACTTC. As protein: CASSYSTLEVYEQYF.

The chain has TRBV29-1 and TRBJ1-1, with TRBD1 matching over 11 bases. The ends lost 7 bases at V and 0 bases at J; junction bases unmatched: 7. From germline, CDR1 is SQVTM and CDR2 ANQGSEA. This CDR3 spans 15 amino acids. The CDR3 nucleotides read TGCAGCGGCCGGGACAGGGGGTTCGTGAACACTGAAGCTTTCTTT. Protein: CSGRDRGFVNTEAFF.

The chain recombines TRBV19 with TRBJ2-2, with 7 bases that match TRBD2. The CDR3 has 14 residues. Germline loops: CDR1 LNHDA, CDR2 SQIVND (reference sequence). Trimming cost V 3 bases and J 6 bases; bases outside gene matches: 4. The CDR3 here is CASSMAGDAGELFF. DNA of the CDR3: TGTGCCAGTAGTATGGCGGGAGATGCCGGGGAGCTGTTTTTT.

The chain links TRBV6-5 to TRBJ2-2, with TRBD2 matching 9 bases. The CDR3 is made up of 16 amino acids. V lost 4 bases to trimming and J lost 6 bases; unmatched junction nucleotides: 9. Germline V gene data show CDR1 as MNHEY and CDR2 as SVGAGI. CDR3 sequence (DNA): TGTGCCAGCAGTTGGCGGGAGGGCCTTCGATCCGGGGAGCTGTTTTTT. Its protein is CASSWREGLRSGELFF.

The table lists this clone with a few counts. The V call is TRBV10-3, the J call TRBJ2-1, with 15 bases identical to TRBD2. J was trimmed by 10 bases and V by 1 base; bases with no gene match: 5. Germline CDR1 is ENHRY and CDR2 is SYGVKD. This CDR3 comprises 16 residues. CDR3 protein: CAISEWTSGRGQEQFF. DNA for the CDR3: TGTGCCATCAGTGAGTGGACTAGCGGGAGGGGTCAGGAGCAGTTCTTC.

The chain has TRBV5-1 and TRBJ1-1; D unresolved. V dropped 4 bases and J dropped 4 bases, with 17 bases sitting between them. From germline, CDR1 is SGHRS and CDR2 YFSETQ. There are 15 residues in the CDR3. CDR3 sequence reads: CASSPQAISGTEAFF. CDR3 DNA sequence: TGCGCCAGCAGCCCTCAGGCGATCTCTGGCACTGAAGCTTTCTTT.

The gene calls are TRBV7-8 and TRBJ1-2, with a possible D match to TRBD1 (5 bases). CDR3 length: 14 residues. The ends were cut back, 2 bases at V and 7 bases at J, with 14 bases in the middle. Germline CDR1 and CDR2: SGHVS and FQNEAQ. The CDR3 DNA follows: TGTGCCAGCAGCTTAATGGGGCCAGGTTCTGGCTACACCTTC. This codes for CASSLMGPGSGYTF.

This chain joins TRBV6-5 and TRBJ1-1; 7 bases are shared with TRBD1. Trimming took 5 bases from V and 9 from J; bases not matched to a gene: 12. Germline V gene lookup returns CDR1 MNHEY and CDR2 SVGAGI. CDR3 length: 14 amino acids. CDR3 coding DNA: TGTGCCAGCAGTCGGGGACAGCCCTCCTCGAAAGCTTTCTTT. Residues: CASSRGQPSSKAFF.

This chain uses TRBV5-1 with TRBJ2-2; 10 nucleotides line up with TRBD1. The CDR3 is 14 residues long. CDR1 is SGHRS, CDR2 YFSETQ, per germline. The trim removed 4 bases at V and 5 bases at J, leaving 2 bases unmatched. CDR3 coding DNA: TGCGCCAGCAGCCTGGGACAGGGGACCGGGGAGCTGTTTTTT. This translates into CASSLGQGTGELFF. Variable domain in full (rest from reference TRBV5-1 and TRBJ2-2): KAGVTQTPRYLIKTRGQQVTLSCSPISGHRSVSWYQQTPGQGLQFLFEYFSETQRNKGNFPGRFSGRQFSNSRSEMNVSTLELGDSALYLCASSLGQGTGELFFGEGSRLTVL.

In this sample, this clone turned up a few times. The rearrangement uses TRBV6-5 and TRBJ2-1; 8 bases line up with TRBD1. This CDR3 is 15 amino acids long. Germline trimming cut 0 bases from V and 7 bases from J; bases unmatched to any gene: 5. Germline loops: CDR1 MNHEY, CDR2 SVGAGI. The CDR3 sequence is CASSYSRQGRNEQFF. CDR3 DNA sequence: TGTGCCAGCAGTTACTCTAGACAGGGGCGGAATGAGCAGTTCTTC.